A selection of T cell receptor beta chains follows, all from one sample in a study of identical twins. One entry per CDR3 protein results from TCRdb running MiXCR on the 5' RACE reads. The profile shows hundreds of thousands of distinct CDR3 sequences, over 8.5% of them singletons. The same data also contributed to another study, on yellow fever vaccine responses in identical twins.

Specimen: PBMCs. These receptors all stem from a woman younger than 35 in good health. The CDR3 runs from the conserved cysteine through the conserved F or W. The order of the fields is CDR3 DNA, CDR3 protein, clone size, J gene, D gene, V gene. D genes are given only for firm matches. Clone size is given for some rows only: seen once, a few or many times, or a class if the clone is expanded.

CDR3 DNA: TGCAGTGCTAGAGTGGAGGGAGCAGAGACCCAGTACTTC
CDR3 protein: CSARVEGAETQYF
clone size: many
J gene: TRBJ2-5
D gene: .
V gene: TRBV20-1

CDR3 DNA: TGTGCCAGCACCGCGGACAGCAGCAATCAGCCCCAGCATTTT
CDR3 protein: CASTADSSNQPQHF
clone size: .
J gene: TRBJ1-5
D gene: .
V gene: TRBV12-3/TRBV12-4

CDR3 DNA: TGTGCCAGCAGCGTAGGCGATCCAAACGTCTACGAGCAGTACTTC
CDR3 protein: CASSVGDPNVYEQYF
clone size: few
J gene: TRBJ2-7
D gene: .
V gene: TRBV9

CDR3 DNA: TGTGCCAGCAGCCAAGGGGCCCTAGGGGAGCAGTTCTTC
CDR3 protein: CASSQGALGEQFF
clone size: many
J gene: TRBJ2-1
D gene: .
V gene: TRBV3-1

CDR3 DNA: TGCAGTGCAAGGGTGCTAGCGGCCAACACCGGGGAGCTGTTTTTT
CDR3 protein: CSARVLAANTGELFF
clone size: .
J gene: TRBJ2-2
D gene: TRBD2
V gene: TRBV20-1

CDR3 DNA: TGTGCCAGCAGGGGTTCGGGAGTTGCGCAGTTCTTC
CDR3 protein: CASRGSGVAQFF
clone size: .
J gene: TRBJ2-1
D gene: .
V gene: TRBV7-9

CDR3 DNA: TGTGCCAGCAGCTTCGCTGGGACAGGGGTTTATATGGAGCAGTTCTTC
CDR3 protein: CASSFAGTGVYMEQFF
clone size: few
J gene: TRBJ2-1
D gene: TRBD1
V gene: TRBV7-8

CDR3 DNA: TGTGCCAGCAGTTCCCCGCTCTTGCGAGATACGCAGTATTTT
CDR3 protein: CASSSPLLRDTQYF
clone size: many
J gene: TRBJ2-3
D gene: .
V gene: TRBV6-5

CDR3 DNA: TGTGCCATCAGCCGCGGGGTCGAATACGAGCAGTACTTC
CDR3 protein: CAISRGVEYEQYF
clone size: .
J gene: TRBJ2-7
D gene: .
V gene: TRBV10-3

CDR3 DNA: TGTGCCAGCAGCCTAGGACAGACAGTCTACGAGCAGTACTTC
CDR3 protein: CASSLGQTVYEQYF
clone size: .
J gene: TRBJ2-7
D gene: .
V gene: TRBV28

CDR3 DNA: TGCGCCAGCAGCCAAGATCGGGCTAGGGCGCAGTACTTC
CDR3 protein: CASSQDRARAQYF
clone size: .
J gene: TRBJ2-7
D gene: .
V gene: TRBV4-3

CDR3 DNA: TGTGCCAGCTCACCAACAACAGGGGGCTCCTACAATGAGCAGTTCTTC
CDR3 protein: CASSPTTGGSYNEQFF
clone size: .
J gene: TRBJ2-1
D gene: TRBD1
V gene: TRBV18

CDR3 DNA: TGCAGTGCTTACCGGGACAGGGGGCCCACTGAAGCTTTCTTT
CDR3 protein: CSAYRDRGPTEAFF
clone size: many
J gene: TRBJ1-1
D gene: TRBD1
V gene: TRBV20-1

CDR3 DNA: TGTGCCAGCAGTGAACAGTTGATTGAGCAGTTCTTC
CDR3 protein: CASSEQLIEQFF
clone size: .
J gene: TRBJ2-1
D gene: .
V gene: TRBV6-1

CDR3 DNA: TGCGCCAGCAGCCAAGATAGGTATTCCAGCAACAATGAGCAGTTCTTC
CDR3 protein: CASSQDRYSSNNEQFF
clone size: .
J gene: TRBJ2-1
D gene: .
V gene: TRBV4-3

CDR3 DNA: TGCGCCAGCTCGGTGGACAGGGGTATTTCCGGGGAGCTGTTTTTT
CDR3 protein: CASSVDRGISGELFF
clone size: .
J gene: TRBJ2-2
D gene: TRBD1
V gene: TRBV5-1

CDR3 DNA: TGTGCCAGTAGTATAGCCGGTGTGGGGGACAGCTTCCCCTACGAGCAGTACTTC
CDR3 protein: CASSIAGVGDSFPYEQYF
clone size: few
J gene: TRBJ2-7
D gene: TRBD1
V gene: TRBV19

CDR3 DNA: TGCAGTGCTAGAGAGCAGGGGAGACGATCACCCCTCCACTTT
CDR3 protein: CSAREQGRRSPLHF
clone size: many
J gene: TRBJ1-6
D gene: .
V gene: TRBV20-1

CDR3 DNA: TGCAGTGCCGGGGAGGCGGGACGCTCCTACAATGAGCAGTTCTTC
CDR3 protein: CSAGEAGRSYNEQFF
clone size: .
J gene: TRBJ2-1
D gene: .
V gene: TRBV20-1

CDR3 DNA: TGTGCCATCACTCAGACTAGTTTTAATGAGCAGTTCTTC
CDR3 protein: CAITQTSFNEQFF
clone size: .
J gene: TRBJ2-1
D gene: .
V gene: TRBV10-3

CDR3 DNA: TGTGCCAGCAGTTACGGGACGGCCCAAGAGACCCAGTACTTC
CDR3 protein: CASSYGTAQETQYF
clone size: .
J gene: TRBJ2-5
D gene: .
V gene: TRBV7-9

CDR3 DNA: TGCAGTGCAACAAAGACAGGGGGCGGGTCGGCAGATACGCAGTATTTT
CDR3 protein: CSATKTGGGSADTQYF
clone size: .
J gene: TRBJ2-3
D gene: TRBD1
V gene: TRBV20-1

CDR3 DNA: TGTGCCAGCAGCCCCGGGACAGGGGTTCTGACCGGGGAGCTGTTTTTT
CDR3 protein: CASSPGTGVLTGELFF
clone size: few
J gene: TRBJ2-2
D gene: TRBD1
V gene: TRBV7-3

CDR3 DNA: TGTGCCAGTAGCCCCGGGGGCGGGGATTACAATGAGCAGTTCTTC
CDR3 protein: CASSPGGGDYNEQFF
clone size: many
J gene: TRBJ2-1
D gene: .
V gene: TRBV19

CDR3 DNA: TGTGCCAGCAGCTTAGACAGGCGTAGCCTCCACTATGGCTACACCTTC
CDR3 protein: CASSLDRRSLHYGYTF
clone size: many
J gene: TRBJ1-2
D gene: .
V gene: TRBV5-6

CDR3 DNA: TGTGCCATCAGACGCGACGGAGCACACGAGCAGTACTTC
CDR3 protein: CAIRRDGAHEQYF
clone size: many
J gene: TRBJ2-7
D gene: .
V gene: TRBV10-3

CDR3 DNA: TGTGCCAGCAGCCAAGATCTACTAGTGCCAGATACGCAGTATTTT
CDR3 protein: CASSQDLLVPDTQYF
clone size: .
J gene: TRBJ2-3
D gene: .
V gene: TRBV3-1

CDR3 DNA: TGCAGTGCTAGGGGGGAGACTAGCAGCTACAATGAGCAGTTCTTC
CDR3 protein: CSARGETSSYNEQFF
clone size: .
J gene: TRBJ2-1
D gene: TRBD2
V gene: TRBV20-1

CDR3 DNA: TGTGCCAGCAGGGGGTACCTGGGTGGCGCTACGCAGTATTTT
CDR3 protein: CASRGYLGGATQYF
clone size: few
J gene: TRBJ2-3
D gene: .
V gene: TRBV12-3/TRBV12-4

CDR3 DNA: TGTGCCAGCAGCCTCCAGAATGAGCAGTTCTTC
CDR3 protein: CASSLQNEQFF
clone size: many
J gene: TRBJ2-1
D gene: .
V gene: TRBV7-9

CDR3 DNA: TGTGCCAGCCGCCAGGACAGGGGGCGGACAGATACGCAGTATTTT
CDR3 protein: CASRQDRGRTDTQYF
clone size: few
J gene: TRBJ2-3
D gene: TRBD1
V gene: TRBV7-2

CDR3 DNA: TGTGCCAGCAGCTCTGCTCGACAGGGGGCATGGGAGACCCAGTACTTC
CDR3 protein: CASSSARQGAWETQYF
clone size: few
J gene: TRBJ2-5
D gene: TRBD1
V gene: TRBV3-1

CDR3 DNA: TGTGCCAGCAGTCTAACCGGGACAGGGGGCAGTTATAACACTGAAGCTTTCTTT
CDR3 protein: CASSLTGTGGSYNTEAFF
clone size: few
J gene: TRBJ1-1
D gene: TRBD1
V gene: TRBV6-1

CDR3 DNA: TGTGCCAGCAGCCAAGATATGAGCGGGGGGTCTGATACGCAGTATTTT
CDR3 protein: CASSQDMSGGSDTQYF
clone size: .
J gene: TRBJ2-3
D gene: TRBD2
V gene: TRBV3-1

CDR3 DNA: TGTGCCAGCAGCCAAGTTGGAGGGCTAGGGAACACTGAAGCTTTCTTT
CDR3 protein: CASSQVGGLGNTEAFF
clone size: .
J gene: TRBJ1-1
D gene: .
V gene: TRBV4-2

CDR3 DNA: TGCAGCGTTCTCGGGATCCAAGAGACCCAGTACTTC
CDR3 protein: CSVLGIQETQYF
clone size: many
J gene: TRBJ2-5
D gene: .
V gene: TRBV29-1

CDR3 DNA: TGTGCCAGCAGTTTCATCTGGGGACTAGCGGGGGACTACAATGAGCAGTTCTTC
CDR3 protein: CASSFIWGLAGDYNEQFF
clone size: .
J gene: TRBJ2-1
D gene: TRBD2
V gene: TRBV12-3/TRBV12-4

CDR3 DNA: TGTGCCAGCAGCCAAACTCTAGCGGGGGGGCCCTACAATGAGCAGTTCTTC
CDR3 protein: CASSQTLAGGPYNEQFF
clone size: many
J gene: TRBJ2-1
D gene: TRBD2
V gene: TRBV4-2

CDR3 DNA: TGTGCCTGGACCACACAAATCGGGGGGTTAGTCAATGAGCAGTTCTTC
CDR3 protein: CAWTTQIGGLVNEQFF
clone size: few
J gene: TRBJ2-1
D gene: TRBD2
V gene: TRBV30

CDR3 DNA: TGTGCCAGCAGTTACTCGACGGTGGGAACCGGGCAGTATTTT
CDR3 protein: CASSYSTVGTGQYF
clone size: many
J gene: TRBJ2-3
D gene: .
V gene: TRBV6-2/TRBV6-3

CDR3 DNA: TGTGCCAGCAATAAACAGGGAACCGGGGAGCTGTTTTTT
CDR3 protein: CASNKQGTGELFF
clone size: many
J gene: TRBJ2-2
D gene: .
V gene: TRBV12-3/TRBV12-4

CDR3 DNA: TGTGCCAGCAGCCAGGGGAGCGGACTCGGGGAAAATGAGCAGTTCTTC
CDR3 protein: CASSQGSGLGENEQFF
clone size: many
J gene: TRBJ2-1
D gene: .
V gene: TRBV14

CDR3 DNA: TGTGCCAGCTCCGAGTTTGGGAACACTGAAGCTTTCTTT
CDR3 protein: CASSEFGNTEAFF
clone size: few
J gene: TRBJ1-1
D gene: .
V gene: TRBV4-2

CDR3 DNA: TGCAGTGCTAGAGATTTGGGGCATAATGAGATCAAAGAGACCCAGTACTTC
CDR3 protein: CSARDLGHNEIKETQYF
clone size: .
J gene: TRBJ2-5
D gene: .
V gene: TRBV20-1

CDR3 DNA: TGCGCCAGCAGCTTGCGGACAGGGGGGACAGACACTGAAGCTTTCTTT
CDR3 protein: CASSLRTGGTDTEAFF
clone size: .
J gene: TRBJ1-1
D gene: TRBD1
V gene: TRBV5-1

CDR3 DNA: TGCAGTGCCGGAGTTAGCGGGGGGGCCGGAAATGAGCAGTTCTTC
CDR3 protein: CSAGVSGGAGNEQFF
clone size: .
J gene: TRBJ2-1
D gene: TRBD2
V gene: TRBV20-1

CDR3 DNA: TGTGCCAGCAGCCGACAGGGGGGGAACACAGATACGCAGTATTTT
CDR3 protein: CASSRQGGNTDTQYF
clone size: many
J gene: TRBJ2-3
D gene: TRBD1
V gene: TRBV3-1

CDR3 DNA: TGCGCCAGCAGCTTCCTCCTAGCGGGGGCGACGGGGTCCGCCGGGGAGCTGTTTTTT
CDR3 protein: CASSFLLAGATGSAGELFF
clone size: few
J gene: TRBJ2-2
D gene: TRBD2
V gene: TRBV5-1

CDR3 DNA: TGCAGCGTGCCATACAGGGACGAGCAGTACTTC
CDR3 protein: CSVPYRDEQYF
clone size: many
J gene: TRBJ2-7
D gene: .
V gene: TRBV29-1

CDR3 DNA: TGTGCCGTTTCAGGGACAGGGGTAGAGCAGTACTTC
CDR3 protein: CAVSGTGVEQYF
clone size: few
J gene: TRBJ2-7
D gene: TRBD1
V gene: TRBV10-3

CDR3 DNA: TGTGCCTGGAGAGAGACAGACTATGGCTACACCTTC
CDR3 protein: CAWRETDYGYTF
clone size: .
J gene: TRBJ1-2
D gene: .
V gene: TRBV30

CDR3 DNA: TGTGCCACCAGTGATCTTAGCGGGACTAATACGCAGTATTTT
CDR3 protein: CATSDLSGTNTQYF
clone size: many
J gene: TRBJ2-3
D gene: TRBD2
V gene: TRBV24-1

CDR3 DNA: TGTGCCAGCAGTAAATTGGGGACTAGCGGGGTGTACAATGAGCAGTTCTTC
CDR3 protein: CASSKLGTSGVYNEQFF
clone size: once
J gene: TRBJ2-1
D gene: TRBD2
V gene: TRBV2